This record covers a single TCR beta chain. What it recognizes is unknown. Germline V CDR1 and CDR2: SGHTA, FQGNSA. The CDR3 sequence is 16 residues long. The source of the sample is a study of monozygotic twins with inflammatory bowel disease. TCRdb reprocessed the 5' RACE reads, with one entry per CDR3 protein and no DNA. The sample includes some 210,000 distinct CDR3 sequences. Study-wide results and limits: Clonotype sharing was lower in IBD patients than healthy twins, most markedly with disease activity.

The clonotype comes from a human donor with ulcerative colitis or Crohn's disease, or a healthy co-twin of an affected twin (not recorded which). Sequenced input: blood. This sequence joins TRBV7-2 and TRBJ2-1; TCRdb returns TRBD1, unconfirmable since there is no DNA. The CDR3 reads CASSLVDRGVYNEQFF.